The 2 T cell receptor beta chains below all came from one sample that was sequenced in a study of T cells in localized non-small cell lung cancer. Only in-frame clones appear in the TCRdb table, and some are missing; sequencing was by immunoSEQ multiplex PCR. The sample holds a few thousand clones, about 20% seen once. Sequencing was performed on lung tumor tissue, taken before any cancer treatment. These receptor sequences come from a female donor over 55 with stage I lung adenocarcinoma.

This clone was observed a few times. The chain recombines TRBV6-8 with TRBJ1-4, with 8 bases fitting TRBD1. CDR3 size: 14 residues. The V gene's germline CDR1 is MNHGY and CDR2 SAAAGT. The trim removed 10 bases at V and 8 bases at J, leaving 12 bases unmatched. The CDR3 nucleotides read TGTGCCATCAGGGGGCCGACTGTGGGCGAAAAACTGTTTTTT. Its protein is CAIRGPTVGEKLFF.

This clone was seen more than once but under ten times. V and J are TRBV11-3 and TRBJ1-2, with 8 bases fitting TRBD1. Germline values: CDR1 SGHNT, CDR2 YENEEA. CDR3 length: 14 amino acids. Trimming at V came to 3 bases and at J to 6 bases, leaving 6 bases not matched to a gene. The CDR3 reads CASSFTGGQDGYTF. In nucleotides, the CDR3 is TGTGCCAGCAGCTTTACAGGGGGACAGGATGGCTACACCTTC.